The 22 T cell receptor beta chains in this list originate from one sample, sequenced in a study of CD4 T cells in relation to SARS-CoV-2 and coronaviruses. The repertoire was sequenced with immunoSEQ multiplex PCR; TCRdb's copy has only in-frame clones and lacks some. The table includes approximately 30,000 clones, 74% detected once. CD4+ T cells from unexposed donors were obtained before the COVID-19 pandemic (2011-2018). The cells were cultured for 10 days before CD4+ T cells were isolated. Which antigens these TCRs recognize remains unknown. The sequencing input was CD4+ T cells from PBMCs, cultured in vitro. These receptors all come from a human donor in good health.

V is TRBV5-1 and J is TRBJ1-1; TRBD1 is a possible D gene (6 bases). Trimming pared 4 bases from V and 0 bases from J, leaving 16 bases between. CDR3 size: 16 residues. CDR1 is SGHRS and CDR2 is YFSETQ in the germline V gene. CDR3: CASSIPTGGVNTEAFF. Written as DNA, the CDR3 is TGCGCCAGCAGCATTCCGACAGGCGGGGTGAACACTGAAGCTTTCTTT.

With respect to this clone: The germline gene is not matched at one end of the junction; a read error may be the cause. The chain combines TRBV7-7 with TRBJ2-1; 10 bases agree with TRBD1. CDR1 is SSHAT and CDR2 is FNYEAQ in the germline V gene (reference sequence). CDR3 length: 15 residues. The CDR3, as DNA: TGTGCTAGCAGCTTGGGGACAGGGGTCTCCAATGAGCAGTTCTTC. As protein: CASSLGTGVSNEQFF.

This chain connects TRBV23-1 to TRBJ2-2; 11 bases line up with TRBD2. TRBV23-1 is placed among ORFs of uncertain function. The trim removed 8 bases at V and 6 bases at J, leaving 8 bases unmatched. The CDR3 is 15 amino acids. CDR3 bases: TGCGCCAGCTACACTAGCGGGAGTTCCTCCGGGGAGCTGTTTTTT. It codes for CASYTSGSSSGELFF.

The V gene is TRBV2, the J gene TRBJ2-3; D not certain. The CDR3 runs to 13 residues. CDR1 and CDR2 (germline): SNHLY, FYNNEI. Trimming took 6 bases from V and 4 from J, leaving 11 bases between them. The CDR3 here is CASSFGLSDTQYF. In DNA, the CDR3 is TGTGCCAGCAGCTTCGGCCTTTCAGATACGCAGTATTTT.

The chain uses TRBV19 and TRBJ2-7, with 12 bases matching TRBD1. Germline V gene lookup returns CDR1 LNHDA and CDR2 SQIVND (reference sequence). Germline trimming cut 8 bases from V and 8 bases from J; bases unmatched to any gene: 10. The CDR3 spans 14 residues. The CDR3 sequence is CASGTRDRGHQQYF. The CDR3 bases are TGTGCCAGTGGGACCCGGGACAGGGGGCACCAGCAGTACTTC.

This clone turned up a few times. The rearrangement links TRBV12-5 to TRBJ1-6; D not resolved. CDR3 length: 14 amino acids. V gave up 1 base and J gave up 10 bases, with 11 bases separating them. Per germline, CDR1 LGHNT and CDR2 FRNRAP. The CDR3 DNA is TGTGCTAGTGGTTTGGAACCCGGAAGATCACCCCTCCACTTT. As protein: CASGLEPGRSPLHF.

Here the CDR3 DNA reads TGCGCCAGCAGCGTTCGACTCACCGGTAGTGAAGCTTTCTTT. It encodes CASSVRLTGSEAFF. This rearrangement joins TRBV5-1 to TRBJ1-1; the D is unclear. V was pared by 4 bases and J by 7 bases, with 17 bases between. The CDR3 has 14 amino acids. Germline CDR1 SGHRS, CDR2 YFSETQ.

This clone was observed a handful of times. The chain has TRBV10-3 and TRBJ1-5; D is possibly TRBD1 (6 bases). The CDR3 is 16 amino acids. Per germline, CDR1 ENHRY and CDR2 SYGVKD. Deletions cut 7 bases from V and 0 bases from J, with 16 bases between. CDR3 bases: TGTGCCATCAAAGGAGGGGGGACGGATAGCAATCAGCCCCAGCATTTT. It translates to CAIKGGGTDSNQPQHF.

CDR3 protein: CASLRGTEAFF. As DNA, the CDR3 is TGTGCCAGCCTAAGGGGAACTGAAGCTTTCTTT. V and J are TRBV19 and TRBJ1-1; the D gene is possibly TRBD1 (5 bases). Germline V gene data show CDR1 as LNHDA and CDR2 as SQIVND (reference sequence). V lost 9 bases to trimming and J lost 5 bases, with 10 bases between them. The CDR3 runs 11 residues.

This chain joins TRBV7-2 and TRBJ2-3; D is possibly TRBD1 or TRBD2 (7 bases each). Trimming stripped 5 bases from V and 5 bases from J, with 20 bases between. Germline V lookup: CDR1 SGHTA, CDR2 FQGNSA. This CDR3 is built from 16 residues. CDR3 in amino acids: CASSAHRGGGGDTQYF. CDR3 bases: TGTGCCAGCAGCGCCCACAGGGGCGGGGGTGGAGATACGCAGTATTTT.

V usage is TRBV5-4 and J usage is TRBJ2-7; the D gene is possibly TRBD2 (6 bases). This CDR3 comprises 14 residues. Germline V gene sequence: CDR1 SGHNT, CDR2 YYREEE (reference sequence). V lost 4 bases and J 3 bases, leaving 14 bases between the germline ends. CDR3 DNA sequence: TGTGCCAGCAGCCCTGGGGGGAGCGGCTACGAGCAGTACTTC. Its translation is CASSPGGSGYEQYF.

The CDR3 nucleotides are TGTGCCAGCAGTTTTCTAGTTGGTGAGCAGTTCTTC. Encoded protein: CASSFLVGEQFF. This rearrangement joins TRBV6-5 to TRBJ2-1, with no clear D. V dropped 4 bases and J dropped 9 bases, with 10 bases sitting between them. The CDR3 loop spans 12 amino acids. Germline loops: CDR1 MNHEY, CDR2 SVGAGI.

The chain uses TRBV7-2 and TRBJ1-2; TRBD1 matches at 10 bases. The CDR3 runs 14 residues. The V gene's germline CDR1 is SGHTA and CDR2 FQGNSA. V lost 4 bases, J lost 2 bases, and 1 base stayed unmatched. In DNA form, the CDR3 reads TGTGCCAGCAGCTCGGACAGGGGGAACTATGGCTACACCTTC. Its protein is CASSSDRGNYGYTF.

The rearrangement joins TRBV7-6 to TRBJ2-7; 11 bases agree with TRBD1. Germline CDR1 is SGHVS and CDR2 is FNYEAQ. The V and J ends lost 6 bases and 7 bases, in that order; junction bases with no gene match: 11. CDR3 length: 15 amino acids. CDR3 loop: CASSPPGQGDLEQYF. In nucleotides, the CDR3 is TGTGCCAGCAGTCCACCGGGACAGGGGGACTTGGAGCAGTACTTC.

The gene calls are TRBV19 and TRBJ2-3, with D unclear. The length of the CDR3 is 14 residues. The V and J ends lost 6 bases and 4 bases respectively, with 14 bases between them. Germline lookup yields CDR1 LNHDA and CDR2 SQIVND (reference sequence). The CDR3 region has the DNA TGTGCCAGTAGCCAACACCCTGGCGCAGATACGCAGTATTTT. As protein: CASSQHPGADTQYF.

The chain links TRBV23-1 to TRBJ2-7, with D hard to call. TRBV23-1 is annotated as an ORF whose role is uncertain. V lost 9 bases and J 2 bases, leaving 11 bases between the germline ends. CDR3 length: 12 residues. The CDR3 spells CARPVAAYEQYF. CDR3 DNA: TGCGCCAGACCGGTGGCGGCCTACGAGCAGTACTTC.

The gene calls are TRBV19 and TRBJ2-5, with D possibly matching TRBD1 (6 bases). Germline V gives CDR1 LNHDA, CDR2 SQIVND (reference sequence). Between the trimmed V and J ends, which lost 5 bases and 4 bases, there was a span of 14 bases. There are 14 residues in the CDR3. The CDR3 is CASSSGTIGETQYF. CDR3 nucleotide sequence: TGTGCCAGTAGTTCCGGGACAATCGGAGAGACCCAGTACTTC.

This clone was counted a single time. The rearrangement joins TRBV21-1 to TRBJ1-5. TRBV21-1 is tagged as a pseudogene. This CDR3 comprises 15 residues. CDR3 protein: CASSKVRVLRQPQHF. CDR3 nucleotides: TGTGCCAGCAGCAAAGTAAGGGTTTTGCGTCAGCCCCAGCATTTT.

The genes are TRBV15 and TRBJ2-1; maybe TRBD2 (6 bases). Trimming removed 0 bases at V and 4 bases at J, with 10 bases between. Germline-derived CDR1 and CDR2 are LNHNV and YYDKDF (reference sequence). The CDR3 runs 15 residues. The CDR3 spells CATSRDPGEYNEQFF. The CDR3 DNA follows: TGTGCCACCAGCAGAGATCCGGGAGAGTACAATGAGCAGTTCTTC.

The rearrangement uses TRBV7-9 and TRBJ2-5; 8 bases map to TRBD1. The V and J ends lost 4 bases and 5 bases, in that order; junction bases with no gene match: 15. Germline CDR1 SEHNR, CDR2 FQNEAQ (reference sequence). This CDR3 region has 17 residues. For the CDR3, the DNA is TGTGCCAGCAGCTCCTCGGGACAGGACCCAGTGCGGGAGACCCAGTACTTC. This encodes CASSSSGQDPVRETQYF.

The CDR3 bases are TGTGCCAGCAGACAGCAGGGGATCTACGAGCAGTACTTC. Residues: CASRQQGIYEQYF. This chain joins TRBV6-5 and TRBJ2-7; D is possibly TRBD1 (6 bases). Germline V CDR1 and CDR2: MNHEY, SVGAGI. The CDR3 covers 13 residues. Trimming took off 6 bases at V and 3 bases at J, with 12 bases between the two ends.

The CDR3 loop reads CASSPDGYYGYTF. Written as DNA, the CDR3 is TGTGCCAGCAGCCCCGACGGATACTATGGCTACACCTTC. V usage is TRBV3-1 (or the pseudogene TRBV3-2) and J usage is TRBJ1-2, with D unresolved. The V and J ends lost 4 bases and 3 bases respectively, with 9 bases between them. Germline CDR1 reads LGHDT; CDR2 reads YNNKEL (reference sequence). The CDR3 is 13 residues long.